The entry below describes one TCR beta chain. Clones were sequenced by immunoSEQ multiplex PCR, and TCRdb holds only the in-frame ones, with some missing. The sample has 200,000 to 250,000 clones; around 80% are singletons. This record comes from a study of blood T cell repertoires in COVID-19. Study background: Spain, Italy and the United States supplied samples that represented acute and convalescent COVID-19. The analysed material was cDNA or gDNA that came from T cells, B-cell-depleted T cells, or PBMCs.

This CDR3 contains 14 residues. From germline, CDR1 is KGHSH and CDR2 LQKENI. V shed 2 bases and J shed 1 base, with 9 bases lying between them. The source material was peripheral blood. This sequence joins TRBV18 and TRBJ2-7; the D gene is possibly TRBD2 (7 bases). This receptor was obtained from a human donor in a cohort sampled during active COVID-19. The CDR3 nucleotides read TGTGCCAGCTCACCAAGGGGGGGTTCCTACGAGCAGTACTTC. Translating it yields CASSPRGGSYEQYF. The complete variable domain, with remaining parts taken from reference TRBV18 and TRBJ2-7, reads NAGVMQNPRHLVRRRGQEARLRCSPMKGHSHVYWYRQLPEEGLKFMVYLQKENIIDESGMPKERFSAEFPKEGPSILRIQQVVRGDSAAYFCASSPRGGSYEQYFGPGTRLTVT.